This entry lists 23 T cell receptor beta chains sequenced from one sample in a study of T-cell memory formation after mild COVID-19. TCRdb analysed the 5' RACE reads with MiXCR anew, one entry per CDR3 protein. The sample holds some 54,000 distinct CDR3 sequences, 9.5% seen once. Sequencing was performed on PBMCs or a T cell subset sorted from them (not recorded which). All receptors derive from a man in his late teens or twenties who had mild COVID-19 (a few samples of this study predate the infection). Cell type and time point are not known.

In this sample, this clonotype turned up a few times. The CDR3 is CASSKLAGEQFF. The CDR3, as DNA: TGTGCCAGCAGCAAACTAGCGGGCGAGCAGTTCTTC. This chain joins TRBV7-3 and TRBJ2-1; the match to TRBD2 covers 9 bases. V gave up 5 bases and J gave up 10 bases; unmatched junction bases: 3. Germline CDR1 reads SGHTA; CDR2 reads FQGTGA. This CDR3 is 12 amino acids long.

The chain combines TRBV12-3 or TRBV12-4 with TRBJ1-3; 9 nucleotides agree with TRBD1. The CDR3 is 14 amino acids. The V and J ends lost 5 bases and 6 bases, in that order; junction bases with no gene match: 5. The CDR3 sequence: CASSPRTGENTIYF. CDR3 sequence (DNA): TGTGCCAGCAGTCCCCGGACAGGGGAAAACACCATATATTTT.

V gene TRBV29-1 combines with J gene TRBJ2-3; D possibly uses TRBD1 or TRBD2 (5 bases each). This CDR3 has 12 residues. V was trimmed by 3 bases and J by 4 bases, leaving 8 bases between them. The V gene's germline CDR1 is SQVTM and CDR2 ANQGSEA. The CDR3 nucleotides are TGCAGCGTTGATGGGGGTGCAGATACGCAGTATTTT. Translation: CSVDGGADTQYF.

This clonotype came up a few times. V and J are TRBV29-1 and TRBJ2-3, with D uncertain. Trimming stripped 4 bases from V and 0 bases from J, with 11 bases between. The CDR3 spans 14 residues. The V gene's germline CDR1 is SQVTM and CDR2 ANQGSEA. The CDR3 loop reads CSVVGISSTDTQYF. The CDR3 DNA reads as TGCAGCGTTGTGGGGATTTCTAGCACAGATACGCAGTATTTT.

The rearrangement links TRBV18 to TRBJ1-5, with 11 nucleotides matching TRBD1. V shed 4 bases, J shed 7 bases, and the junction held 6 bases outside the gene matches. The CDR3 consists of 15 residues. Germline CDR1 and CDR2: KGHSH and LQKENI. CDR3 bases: TGTGCCAGCTCACTGGACAGGGGGCATCAACAGCCCCAGCATTTT. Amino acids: CASSLDRGHQQPQHF. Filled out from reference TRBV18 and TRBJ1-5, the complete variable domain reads NAGVMQNPRHLVRRRGQEARLRCSPMKGHSHVYWYRQLPEEGLKFMVYLQKENIIDESGMPKERFSAEFPKEGPSILRIQQVVRGDSAAYFCASSLDRGHQQPQHFGDGTRLSIL.

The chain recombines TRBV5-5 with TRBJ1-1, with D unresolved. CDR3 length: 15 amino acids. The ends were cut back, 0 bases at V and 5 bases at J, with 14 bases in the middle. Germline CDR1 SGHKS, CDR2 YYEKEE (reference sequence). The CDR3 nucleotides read TGTGCCAGCAGCTTGGGGGCGCCCGGTGGTACTGAAGCTTTCTTT. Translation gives CASSLGAPGGTEAFF. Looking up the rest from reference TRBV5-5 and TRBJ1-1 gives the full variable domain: DAGVTQSPTHLIKTRGQQVTLRCSPISGHKSVSWYQQVLGQGPQFIFQYYEKEERGRGNFPDRFSARQFPNYSSELNVNALLLGDSALYLCASSLGAPGGTEAFFGQGTRLTVV.

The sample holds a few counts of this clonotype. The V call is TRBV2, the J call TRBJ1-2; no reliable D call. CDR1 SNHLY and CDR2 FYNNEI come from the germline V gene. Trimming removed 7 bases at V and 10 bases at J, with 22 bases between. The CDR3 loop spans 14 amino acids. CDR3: CASTRTEAGDLYTF. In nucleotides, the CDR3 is TGTGCCAGCACCCGCACTGAGGCAGGCGACCTCTACACCTTC.

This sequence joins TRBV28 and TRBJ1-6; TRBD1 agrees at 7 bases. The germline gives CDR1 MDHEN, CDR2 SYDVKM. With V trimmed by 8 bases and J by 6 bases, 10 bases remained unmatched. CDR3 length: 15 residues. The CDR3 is CASQDPGQPNSPLHF. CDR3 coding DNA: TGTGCCAGCCAGGACCCGGGACAGCCTAATTCACCCCTCCACTTT.

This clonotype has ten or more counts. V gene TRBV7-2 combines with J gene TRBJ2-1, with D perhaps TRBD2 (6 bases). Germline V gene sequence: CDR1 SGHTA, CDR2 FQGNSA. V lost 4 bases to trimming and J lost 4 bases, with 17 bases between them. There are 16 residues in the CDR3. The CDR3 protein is CASSSNMWGGYNEQFF. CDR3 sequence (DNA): TGTGCCAGCAGCTCGAATATGTGGGGAGGATACAATGAGCAGTTCTTC.

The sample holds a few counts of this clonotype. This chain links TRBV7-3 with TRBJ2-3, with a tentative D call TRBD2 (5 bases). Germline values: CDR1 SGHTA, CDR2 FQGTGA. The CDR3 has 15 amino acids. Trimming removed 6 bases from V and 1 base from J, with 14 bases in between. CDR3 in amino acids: CASRPSGAGTDTQYF. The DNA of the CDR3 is TGTGCCAGCAGACCAAGCGGTGCTGGCACAGATACGCAGTATTTT.

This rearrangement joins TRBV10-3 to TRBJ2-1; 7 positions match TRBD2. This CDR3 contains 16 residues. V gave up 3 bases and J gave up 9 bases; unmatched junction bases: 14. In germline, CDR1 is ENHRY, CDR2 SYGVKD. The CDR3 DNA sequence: TGTGCCATCAGTGATGAAGGCGGGGGAATCAACACTGAGCAGTTCTTC. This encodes CAISDEGGGINTEQFF.

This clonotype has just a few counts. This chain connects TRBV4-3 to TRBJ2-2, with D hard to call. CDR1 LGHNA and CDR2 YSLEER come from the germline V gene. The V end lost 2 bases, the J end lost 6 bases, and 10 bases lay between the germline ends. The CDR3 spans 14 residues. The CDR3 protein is CASSQPQGSGELFF. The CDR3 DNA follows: TGCGCCAGCAGCCAACCCCAAGGATCCGGGGAGCTGTTTTTT.

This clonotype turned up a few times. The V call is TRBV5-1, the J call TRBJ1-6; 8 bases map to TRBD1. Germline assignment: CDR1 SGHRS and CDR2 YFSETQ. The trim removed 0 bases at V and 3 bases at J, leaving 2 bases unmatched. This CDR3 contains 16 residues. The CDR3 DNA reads TGCGCCAGCAGCTTGGGACAGGGGATCTATAATTCACCCCTCCACTTT. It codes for CASSLGQGIYNSPLHF.

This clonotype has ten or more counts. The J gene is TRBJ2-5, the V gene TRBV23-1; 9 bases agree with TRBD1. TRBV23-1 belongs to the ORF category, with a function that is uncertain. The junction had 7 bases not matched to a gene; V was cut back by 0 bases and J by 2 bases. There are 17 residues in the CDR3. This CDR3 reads CASSQSGTGKGQETQYF. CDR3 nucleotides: TGCGCCAGCAGTCAATCCGGGACAGGGAAAGGACAAGAGACCCAGTACTTC.

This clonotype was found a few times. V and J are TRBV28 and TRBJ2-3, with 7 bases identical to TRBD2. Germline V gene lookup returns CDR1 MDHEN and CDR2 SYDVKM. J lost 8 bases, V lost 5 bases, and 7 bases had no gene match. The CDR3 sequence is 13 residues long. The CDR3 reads CASSLEAGSTQYF. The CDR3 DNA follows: TGTGCCAGCAGTCTGGAAGCGGGGTCTACGCAGTATTTT.

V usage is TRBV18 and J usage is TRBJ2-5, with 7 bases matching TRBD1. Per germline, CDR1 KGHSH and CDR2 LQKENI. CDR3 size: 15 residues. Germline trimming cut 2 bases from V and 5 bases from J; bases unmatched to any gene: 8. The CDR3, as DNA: TGTGCCAGCTCACCAAGTGAGGGGGCGAGGGAGACCCAGTACTTC. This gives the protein CASSPSEGARETQYF. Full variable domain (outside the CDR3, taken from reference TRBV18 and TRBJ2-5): NAGVMQNPRHLVRRRGQEARLRCSPMKGHSHVYWYRQLPEEGLKFMVYLQKENIIDESGMPKERFSAEFPKEGPSILRIQQVVRGDSAAYFCASSPSEGARETQYFGPGTRLLVL.

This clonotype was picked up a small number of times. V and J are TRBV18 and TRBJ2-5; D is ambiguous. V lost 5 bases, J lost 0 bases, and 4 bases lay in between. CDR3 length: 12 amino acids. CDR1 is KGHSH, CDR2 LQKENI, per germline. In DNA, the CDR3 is TGTGCCAGCTCATACGACCAAGAGACCCAGTACTTC. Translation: CASSYDQETQYF.

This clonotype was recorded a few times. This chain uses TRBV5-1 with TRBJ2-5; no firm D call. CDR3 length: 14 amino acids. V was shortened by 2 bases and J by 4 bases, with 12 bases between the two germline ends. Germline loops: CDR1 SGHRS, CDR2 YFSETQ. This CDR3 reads CASSLTDPGETQYF. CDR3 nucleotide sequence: TGCGCCAGCAGCTTAACAGACCCGGGAGAGACCCAGTACTTC.

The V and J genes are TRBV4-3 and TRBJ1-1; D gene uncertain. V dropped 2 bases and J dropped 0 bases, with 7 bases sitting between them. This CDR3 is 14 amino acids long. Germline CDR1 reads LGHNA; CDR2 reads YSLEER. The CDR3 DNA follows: TGCGCCAGCAGCCAAACGGGGATGAACACTGAAGCTTTCTTT. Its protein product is CASSQTGMNTEAFF.

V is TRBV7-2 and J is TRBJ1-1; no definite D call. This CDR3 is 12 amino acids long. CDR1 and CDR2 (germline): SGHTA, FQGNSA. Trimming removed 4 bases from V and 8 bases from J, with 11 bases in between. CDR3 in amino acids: CASSSSQLEAFF. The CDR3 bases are TGTGCCAGCAGCTCTAGTCAACTGGAAGCTTTCTTT.

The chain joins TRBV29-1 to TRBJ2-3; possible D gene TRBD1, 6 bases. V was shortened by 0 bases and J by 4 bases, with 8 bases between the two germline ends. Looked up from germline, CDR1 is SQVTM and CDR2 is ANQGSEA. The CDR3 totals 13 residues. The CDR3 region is CSVEDEGADTQYF. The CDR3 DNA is TGCAGCGTTGAAGACGAGGGGGCAGATACGCAGTATTTT.

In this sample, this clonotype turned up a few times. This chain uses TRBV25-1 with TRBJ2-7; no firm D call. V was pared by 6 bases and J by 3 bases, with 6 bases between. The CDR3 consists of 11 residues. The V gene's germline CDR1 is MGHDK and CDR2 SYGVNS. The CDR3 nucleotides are TGTGCCAGCAGGGCCGGCTACGAGCAGTACTTC. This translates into CASRAGYEQYF.

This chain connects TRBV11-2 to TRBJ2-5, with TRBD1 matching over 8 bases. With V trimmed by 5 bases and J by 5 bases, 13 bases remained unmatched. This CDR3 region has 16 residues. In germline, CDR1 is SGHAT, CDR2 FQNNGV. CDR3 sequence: CASSQGAGGDGETQYF. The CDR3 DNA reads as TGTGCCAGCAGCCAGGGGGCAGGGGGAGATGGGGAGACCCAGTACTTC. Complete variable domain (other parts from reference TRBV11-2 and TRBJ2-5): EAGVAQSPRYKIIEKRQSVAFWCNPISGHATLYWYQQILGQGPKLLIQFQNNGVVDDSQLPKDRFSAERLKGVDSTLKIQPAKLEDSAVYLCASSQGAGGDGETQYFGPGTRLLVL.